This T cell receptor (beta chain) was captured by sequencing in a study of molecular identifiers for immune sequencing clone quantification. Naive CD8 T cells, phenotype CD8+CD4-CCR7+CD45RA+, were sorted. The CDR3 is 16 amino acids. Trimming at V came to 3 bases and at J to 8 bases, leaving 9 bases not matched to a gene. Study results and caveats: Jurkat TCR RNA spiked in from one cell could reportedly be detected among some 980,000 naive cells. Highly expanded clone sizes could be underestimated by identical TCR molecules sharing a barcode.

Only a few counts were recorded for this clonotype. Antigen: not known. With listed TCR primers and previously described methods, bulk TCR libraries were prepared. TCRdb processed the PCR reads anew with MiXCR; each CDR3 protein has one entry. The table records 100,000 or so distinct CDR3 sequences, roughly a third of them present only once. The specimen was naive CD8+ T cells from blood, with Jurkat cell RNA spiked in. Subset defined: FACS-sorted CD8+CD4-CCR7+CD45RA+ naive T cells. This chain connects TRBV12-3 or TRBV12-4 to TRBJ2-1; TRBD2 matches at 11 bases. The TCR sequence derives from a human donor in good health. Some libraries in this study had Jurkat cell RNA spiked in. CDR3 DNA sequence: TGTGCCAGCAGTTTGATAGCGGGAGGGCCCTGGTATGAGCAGTTCTTC. Amino acids: CASSLIAGGPWYEQFF.